These 17 T cell receptor beta chains originate from one sample sequenced in a study of regulatory T cells in long-lasting Graves disease. CDR3-region Arm-PCR and iRepertoire HTBI primers produced the TCR beta libraries. MiXCR, applied by TCRdb to the multiplex PCR reads, yields one record per CDR3 protein. The sample contains about 620,000 distinct CDR3 sequences, about 16% of which appear only once. The time point denotes: newly diagnosed GD, antithyroid drugs for less than 3 months. With RNA extracted from PBMCs as input, the TCR library was made. The sample was also reused in another study, on T cells in Graves' hyperthyroidism and ophthalmopathy.

Source: peripheral blood mononuclear cells (PBMCs), taken at new diagnosis, from a patient treated with antithyroid drugs. The receptor set was obtained from a woman between 25 and 40 years old with Graves disease.

This clonotype was seen repeatedly, ten times or more. V is TRBV7-2 and J is TRBJ2-5; D remains ambiguous. The CDR3 length is 14 residues. Germline CDR1 reads SGHTA; CDR2 reads FQGNSA. The V end was cut by 0 bases, the J end by 2 bases, with 7 bases between. CDR3 region: CASSLAGSQETQYF. The CDR3 bases are TGTGCCAGCAGCTTAGCCGGCAGTCAAGAGACCCAGTACTTC. The full variable domain, rest sourced from reference TRBV7-2 and TRBJ2-5, is GAGVSQSPSNKVTEKGKDVELRCDPISGHTALYWYRQSLGQGLEFLIYFQGNSAPDKSGLPSDRFSAERTGGSVSTLTIQRTQQEDSAVYLCASSLAGSQETQYFGPGTRLLVL.

There are a few counts of this clonotype. The junction does not match germline at one end; this may be a read error. V gene TRBV20-1 combines with J gene TRBJ2-7, with TRBD1 identical over 9 bases. The germline V gene has CDR1 DFQATT and CDR2 SNEGSKA (reference sequence). The CDR3 consists of 15 residues. CDR3 protein: CGATATGTGRYEQYF. In DNA form, the CDR3 reads TGCGGTGCTACGGCAACCGGGACAGGGCGATACGAGCAGTACTTC.

The chain has TRBV7-9 and TRBJ2-6; possible D gene TRBD2, 5 bases. Trimming cost V 3 bases and J 0 bases, with 21 bases left between them. Germline CDR1 and CDR2: SEHNR and FQNEAQ (reference sequence). The CDR3 loop spans 20 amino acids. This CDR3 reads CASSLWAGLITPSGANVLTF. The CDR3 DNA follows: TGTGCCAGCAGCTTGTGGGCCGGACTGATTACCCCCTCTGGGGCCAACGTCCTGACTTTC.

This clonotype showed up just once. The rearrangement uses TRBV5-1 and TRBJ2-3; the match to TRBD2 covers 8 bases. The end of the DNA fits TRBJ2-5 better, so the J call may be wrong. The V gene's germline CDR1 is SGHRS and CDR2 YFSETQ. There are 14 residues in the CDR3. The CDR3 DNA follows: TGCGCCAGCAGCTTGGGTAGCGGGAAGGAGACCCAGTACTTC. Amino acid sequence: CASSLGSGKETQYF.

This clonotype was counted only a few times. The rearrangement joins TRBV6-2 or TRBV6-3 to TRBJ2-5, with D perhaps matching TRBD1 or TRBD2 (5 bases each). Germline V gene data show CDR1 as MNHEY and CDR2 as SVGEGT. V lost 6 bases and J 5 bases, leaving 13 bases between the germline ends. The CDR3 has 13 residues. The CDR3 loop reads CASRPGWGETQYF. The CDR3 DNA reads TGTGCCAGCAGACCCGGTTGGGGGGAGACCCAGTACTTC.

The J gene is TRBJ2-3, the V gene TRBV18, with TRBD2 matching 10 bases. Germline CDR1 and CDR2: KGHSH and LQKENI. V shed 3 bases and J 3 bases; nucleotides not matched to a gene: 6. The CDR3 sequence is 16 residues long. CDR3 loop: CASSPPSGSPTDTQYF. Written as DNA, the CDR3 is TGTGCCAGCTCACCCCCTAGCGGGAGTCCAACAGATACGCAGTATTTT.

The chain joins TRBV5-1 to TRBJ2-1, with D tentatively TRBD2 (6 bases). Trimming removed 4 bases at V and 8 bases at J, with 22 bases between. The CDR3 runs to 16 residues. Germline V lookup: CDR1 SGHRS, CDR2 YFSETQ. The CDR3 nucleotides are TGCGCCAGCAGCACAGCTACTAACGGGAGCGTCGATGAGCAGTTCTTC. It is translated as CASSTATNGSVDEQFF.

This clonotype was seen repeatedly, ten times or more. This chain connects TRBV3-1 to TRBJ1-1; a weak D match, TRBD1 (5 bases). Looked up from germline, CDR1 is LGHDT and CDR2 is YNNKEL (reference sequence). The V end was cut by 4 bases, the J end by 11 bases, with 11 bases between. The CDR3 spans 11 residues. CDR3 nucleotide sequence: TGTGCCAGCAGCCCAGGGTCCGGGGCTTTCTTT. Translated, it gives CASSPGSGAFF.

Points on this clonotype: A clone one base away is much larger, so this may be a read error. The rearrangement joins TRBV28 to TRBJ2-4, with D unresolved. The CDR3 has 15 residues. Germline V CDR1 and CDR2: MDHEN, SYDVKM. The CDR3 region has the DNA TGTGCCAGCAGTTTGTTGAGTGTGGCCAAAAACATTCAGCACTTC. It encodes CASSLLSVAKNIQHF.

This sequence joins TRBV5-1 and TRBJ2-6; 8 bases align to TRBD1. There are 18 residues in the CDR3. V lost 0 bases to trimming and J lost 0 bases; unmatched junction nucleotides: 5. CDR1 is SGHRS and CDR2 is YFSETQ in the germline V gene. CDR3 residues: CASSLATGASSGANVLTF. The CDR3 nucleotides read TGCGCCAGCAGCTTGGCGACAGGGGCCAGCTCTGGGGCCAACGTCCTGACTTTC.

This clonotype was seen ten or more times. This chain uses TRBV2 with TRBJ1-5; 7 bases align to TRBD1. Germline V gene lookup returns CDR1 SNHLY and CDR2 FYNNEI. The V gene end was trimmed by 5 bases and the J gene end by 4 bases; junction bases not matched to a gene: 8. The CDR3 runs 15 residues. The CDR3 coding sequence is TGTGCCAGCAGTCCCCAGGGGGACGCTAATCAGCCCCAGCATTTT. Translating gives CASSPQGDANQPQHF.

The CDR3 DNA is TGCGCCAGCAGCTTGGAGGGGACTAGCAACGAGCAGTTCTTC. Amino acids: CASSLEGTSNEQFF. The chain links TRBV5-1 to TRBJ2-1, with 9 positions matching TRBD2. The CDR3 consists of 14 residues. In germline, CDR1 is SGHRS, CDR2 YFSETQ. V lost 0 bases, J lost 10 bases, and 5 bases stayed unmatched.

This clonotype was seen a few times. The CDR3 loop is CASSLSPSEQFF. The CDR3 DNA reads as TGTGCCAGCAGTTTATCCCCTTCAGAGCAGTTCTTC. The V and J genes are TRBV27 and TRBJ2-1; no clear D gene. The ends were cut back, 0 bases at V and 10 bases at J, with 7 bases in the middle. Germline V gene data show CDR1 as MNHEY and CDR2 as SMNVEV (reference sequence). This CDR3 is 12 amino acids long.

The sample holds a few counts of this clonotype. The chain recombines TRBV19 with TRBJ2-7, with 9 bases matching TRBD1. The CDR3 is made up of 11 amino acids. The germline V gene has CDR1 LNHDA and CDR2 SQIVND (reference sequence). V was pared by 3 bases and J by 12 bases, with 3 bases of the junction left unmatched. The CDR3 nucleotides are TGTGCCAGTAGTATCTCGGGACAGGGGTACTTC. Translated, it gives CASSISGQGYF.

V and J are TRBV20-1 and TRBJ1-2; 8 nucleotides align to TRBD1. Losses at the gene ends were 5 bases for V and 4 bases for J; bases not matched to a gene: 12. The CDR3 is 15 residues long. Germline values: CDR1 DFQATT, CDR2 SNEGSKA (reference sequence). The DNA for the CDR3 is TGCAGTGCTCGTACACCGGGACAGGCGATCTATGGCTACACCTTC. The encoded protein is CSARTPGQAIYGYTF.

This clonotype came up a few times. J is TRBJ2-7 and V is TRBV7-9; the match to TRBD1 covers 12 bases. Germline CDR1 and CDR2: SEHNR and FQNEAQ (reference sequence). The V and J ends lost 3 bases and 3 bases, in that order; junction bases with no gene match: 9. The CDR3 covers 17 residues. The CDR3 reads CASSLGTGGPPLYEQYF. The CDR3 DNA is TGTGCCAGCAGCTTGGGGACAGGGGGCCCACCCCTCTACGAGCAGTACTTC. Full variable domain (rest looked up from reference TRBV7-9 and TRBJ2-7): DTGVSQNPRHKITKRGQNVTFRCDPISEHNRLYWYRQTLGQGPEFLTYFQNEAQLEKSRLLSDRFSAERPKGSFSTLEIQRTEQGDSAMYLCASSLGTGGPPLYEQYFGPGTRLTVT.

This clonotype was recorded many times. The V call is TRBV27, the J call TRBJ1-3; 7 bases match TRBD1. Germline lookup yields CDR1 MNHEY and CDR2 SMNVEV (reference sequence). The CDR3 consists of 13 residues. The V gene end was trimmed by 3 bases and the J gene end by 8 bases; junction bases not matched to a gene: 4. CDR3 region: CASSFYRGHTIYF. As DNA, the CDR3 is TGTGCCAGCAGTTTTTACAGGGGACACACCATATATTTT.